Following are 4 T cell receptor beta chains from one sample sequenced in a study of CD8+CD57+ T cells in acquired aplastic anemia. CDR3 and TCR beta VDJ profiling relied on a genomic DNA template. Using its own MiXCR run on the reads, TCRdb lists one record per CDR3 protein. The data contain about 54,000 distinct CDR3 sequences, around 57% of them singletons. Patients who underwent sequencing had shown CD8+CD57+ cell expansion by flow cytometry. Sequencing was performed on sorted CD4+, CD8+, or CD8+CD57+ T cells (not recorded which) from PBMCs. These TCRs come from a human donor with aplastic anemia.

In this sample, this clonotype turned up many times. This sequence joins TRBV20-1 and TRBJ2-5; the match to TRBD2 covers 12 bases. The germline CDR1 and CDR2 sequences are DFQATT and SNEGSKA (reference sequence). Germline trimming cut 5 bases from V and 5 bases from J; bases unmatched to any gene: 12. CDR3 length: 16 amino acids. CDR3 amino acids: CSAEQGLAGPWETQYF. The CDR3 nucleotides are TGCAGTGCTGAGCAAGGACTAGCGGGGCCGTGGGAGACCCAGTACTTC.

The V gene is TRBV15, the J gene TRBJ2-7; D might be TRBD1 (5 bases). Per germline, CDR1 LNHNV and CDR2 YYDKDF (reference sequence). V shed 3 bases and J shed 5 bases, with 8 bases lying between them. This CDR3 region has 12 residues. Here the CDR3 DNA reads TGTGCCACCAGCAGCGGACAAGACGAGCAGTACGTC. Protein: CATSSGQDEQYV.

This clonotype occurred many times. The rearrangement uses TRBV20-1 and TRBJ1-1; D ambiguous. CDR1 and CDR2 from the germline V gene are DFQATT and SNEGSKA (reference sequence). CDR3 length: 13 residues. V lost 1 base, J lost 2 bases, and 8 bases lay in between. DNA of the CDR3: TGCAGTGCTAGAGTGGCGGGTAACACTGAAGCTTTCTTT. The encoded protein is CSARVAGNTEAFF.

This clonotype was detected many times. The chain links TRBV4-3 to TRBJ2-7; maybe TRBD1 (6 bases). V lost 2 bases and J lost 3, with 11 bases in between. CDR3 length equals 14 residues. Germline V lookup: CDR1 LGHNA, CDR2 YSLEER. The CDR3 DNA sequence: TGCGCCAGCAGCCAATTTTCAGGGGACTACGAGCAGTACTTC. Translation: CASSQFSGDYEQYF.